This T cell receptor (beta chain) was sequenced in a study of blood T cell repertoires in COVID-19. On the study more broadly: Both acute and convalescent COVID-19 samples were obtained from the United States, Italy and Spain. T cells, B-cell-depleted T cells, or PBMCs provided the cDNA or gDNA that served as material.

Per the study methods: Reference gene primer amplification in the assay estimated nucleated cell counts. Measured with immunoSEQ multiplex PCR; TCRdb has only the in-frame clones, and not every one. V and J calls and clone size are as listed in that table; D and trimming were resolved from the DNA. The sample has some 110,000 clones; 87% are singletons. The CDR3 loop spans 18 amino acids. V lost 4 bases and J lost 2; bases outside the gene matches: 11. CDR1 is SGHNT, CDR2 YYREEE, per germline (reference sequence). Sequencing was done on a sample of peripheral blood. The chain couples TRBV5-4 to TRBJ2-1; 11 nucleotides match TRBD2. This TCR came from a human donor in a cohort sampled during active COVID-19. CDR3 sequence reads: CASSPTTLAGVAYNEQFF. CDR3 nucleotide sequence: TGTGCCAGCAGCCCCACGACACTAGCGGGAGTTGCCTACAATGAGCAGTTCTTC.